This TCR beta chain appears in the sequencing data of a study of cytomegalovirus exposure and HLA in healthy donors. About the research overall: Early released data had tens of millions of unique TCRs, all coming from HLA-typed donors.

Study-wide findings and caveats: The authors later linked a missense DCLRE1C variant to TCR beta V- and J-gene trimming. Across donors, sequencing depth was assumed by presence/absence analyses to be roughly uniform. Earlier analysis yielded a pattern in which most TCR beta V segments were productive about 87% or about 30% of the time.

The PCR made use of 60 Vbeta and 13 Jbeta primers. Produced via immunoSEQ multiplex PCR; TCRdb's table is partial and in-frame only. The sample yields 150,000 to 200,000 clones, 80% seen once. This clone turned up a few times. Its antigen is unidentified. The CDR3 totals 11 residues. Germline V lookup: CDR1 SGHTS, CDR2 YDEGEE. With 0 bases removed from V and 4 bases from J, the gap between germline ends came to 2 bases. Sequenced: PBMCs. V and J are TRBV5-8 and TRBJ2-7, with unresolved D. This TCR derives from a woman between 45 and 60 years old in good health and CMV-seropositive. The CDR3 loop is CASSLAYEQYF. The CDR3, as DNA: TGTGCCAGCAGCTTGGCTTACGAGCAGTACTTC.